These T cell receptor beta chains were read from a single sample in a study of somatic mutations in cytotoxic T cells in rheumatoid arthritis. Some clones are missing from TCRdb's copy, which holds only in-frame ones; the method was immunoSEQ multiplex PCR. Of 6,500 to 9,000 clones in the sample, about 82% were seen once. Sequencing used CD8+ T cells sorted from blood. Source of these receptors: an adult with rheumatoid arthritis. The CDR3 runs from the conserved cysteine through the conserved F or W. The order of the fields is clone size, V gene, J gene, D gene, CDR3 DNA, CDR3 protein. The D gene is left open where the match is weak. Clone size, where shown, is once, few, many, or a class for clones that have expanded.

>.|TRBV2|TRBJ2-3|.
TGTGCCAGCATCCCCCCAGGGGGCACAGATACGCAGTATTTT
CASIPPGGTDTQYF
>.|TRBV5-1|TRBJ2-3|.
TGCGCCAGCAGCTTGGTGTCAAGGAGCACAGATACGCAGTATTTT
CASSLVSRSTDTQYF
>.|TRBV5-6|TRBJ2-3|TRBD2
TGTGCCAGCAGCCAGGGACTAGCGGGAACCACAGATACGCAGTATTTT
CASSQGLAGTTDTQYF
>.|TRBV5-1|TRBJ2-3|.
TGCGCCAGCAGCTCAGAGGCGGCCGGAGATACGCAGTATTTT
CASSSEAAGDTQYF
>.|TRBV6-1|TRBJ1-3|TRBD1
TGTGCCAGCAGTGCCCAGCCCGGGACAGCTGGAAACACCATATATTTT
CASSAQPGTAGNTIYF
>few|TRBV27|TRBJ1-6|.
TGTGCCAGCAGTTACGCACCGGGACCCTCGAATTCACCCCTCCACTTT
CASSYAPGPSNSPLHF
>.|TRBV7-2|TRBJ2-7|.
TGTGCCAGCAGCTTAATCGGGGGCTCCGGCTACGAGCAGTACTTC
CASSLIGGSGYEQYF
>.|TRBV27|TRBJ1-2|TRBD1
TGTGCCAGCAGTCCGACAGGGTCCCTTTACTATGGCTACACCTTC
CASSPTGSLYYGYTF
>.|TRBV11-2|TRBJ1-6|.
TGTGCCAGCAGCTTTCCGGCCTCTAATTCACCCCTCCACTTT
CASSFPASNSPLHF
>.|TRBV10-3|TRBJ2-5|.
TGTGCCATCAGTGAGTCAAGGGTACAAGAGACCCAGTACTTC
CAISESRVQETQYF
>.|TRBV4-3|TRBJ1-4|.
TGCGCCAGCAGCCAAGATAGTGGGCAGCCCTGGGAGGAAAAACTGTTTTTT
CASSQDSGQPWEEKLFF
>.|TRBV5-1|TRBJ2-2|.
TGCGCCAGCAGCTTACCACCGGGAAAACCGGGCGGGGAGCTGTTTTTT
CASSLPPGKPGGELFF
>.|TRBV7-8|TRBJ1-1|TRBD1
TGTGCCAGCAGCTTAGGATGGACAGGGAAGAACACTGAAGCTTTCTTT
CASSLGWTGKNTEAFF
>.|TRBV5-1|TRBJ2-3|TRBD2
TGCGCCAGCAAAATCAGCGGGGGGTGGGCAGATACGCAGTATTTT
CASKISGGWADTQYF
>.|TRBV7-2|TRBJ2-3|.
TGTGCCAGCAGCTTAGGGGGGGGCCCTCCGTATTTT
CASSLGGGPPYF
>.|TRBV2|TRBJ2-3|TRBD1
TGTGCCAGCAGTAGGACAGGGATCTCAGATACGCAGTATTTT
CASSRTGISDTQYF
>.|TRBV27|TRBJ2-3|TRBD2
TGTGCCAGCAGCCCCCCTAGCGGGGGGCAGTATTTT
CASSPPSGGQYF
>.|TRBV14|TRBJ2-3|.
TGTGCCAGCAGCCATGATACAGGGTGGGGGAGCACAGATACGCAGTATTTT
CASSHDTGWGSTDTQYF
>.|TRBV2|TRBJ2-1|.
TGTGCCGTGACAGGCGATGAGCAGTTCTTC
CAVTGDEQFF
>.|TRBV10-3|TRBJ2-1|.
TGTGCCATCAGTGAGTCGGCGGCCAGCTCCTACAATGAGCAGTTCTTC
CAISESAASSYNEQFF
>.|TRBV7-2|TRBJ2-2|.
TGTGCCAGCAGCTTATCGCAGGTCGGGGAGCTGTTTTTT
CASSLSQVGELFF
>.|TRBV23-1|TRBJ2-3|TRBD1
TGCGCCAATACCTCTGGACAGGGTAAGGGTACAGATACGCAGTATTTT
CANTSGQGKGTDTQYF
>.|TRBV28|TRBJ2-7|.
TGTGCCAGCAGTTCCCAGCTGTGGAGCTACGAGCAGTACTTC
CASSSQLWSYEQYF
>.|TRBV6-5|TRBJ1-1|.
TGTGCCAGCAGTTACGCGTTCGACAGGGAAGCTTTCTTT
CASSYAFDREAFF
>.|TRBV5-5|TRBJ1-1|.
TGTGCCAGCAGCTTGGGTGTGAGACGGAGCTTT
CASSLGVRRSF
>.|TRBV4-1|TRBJ1-5|.
TGCGCCAGCAGCCTATACAGGGAGGGGGATCAGCCCCAGCATTTT
CASSLYREGDQPQHF
>once|TRBV6-1|TRBJ2-3|TRBD2
TGTGCCAGCAGCTTGATAGCGGGGGGCACAGATACGCAGTATTTT
CASSLIAGGTDTQYF
>.|TRBV7-9|TRBJ1-2|.
TGTGCCAGCAGCACTGTCGGGGACTATGGCTACACCTTC
CASSTVGDYGYTF
>medium-sized|TRBV5-5|TRBJ2-7|TRBD2
TGTGCCAGCAGCTTGTTGGCGGGGGCCTACGAGCAGTACTTC
CASSLLAGAYEQYF
>.|TRBV18|TRBJ1-1|.
TGTGCCAGCTCACCACCGGAGGACAGTAACACTGAAGCTTTCTTT
CASSPPEDSNTEAFF
>.|TRBV7-9|TRBJ2-1|.
TGTGCCAGCGGGGAGTGGCTCAATGAGCAGTTCTTC
CASGEWLNEQFF
>.|TRBV11-2|TRBJ2-5|.
TGTGCCAGCAGCTTAGTTGGGTCTTCGGAGACCCAGTACTTC
CASSLVGSSETQYF
>.|TRBV5-6|TRBJ2-2|.
TGTGCCAGCAGCTTGGGATCCCCCGGGGAGCTGTTTTTT
CASSLGSPGELFF
>.|TRBV6-6|TRBJ2-2|TRBD2
TGTGCCAGCAGTCCTCTAGCGGGTGGCACCGGGGAGCTGTTTTTT
CASSPLAGGTGELFF
>few|TRBV13|TRBJ2-2|.
TGTGCCAGCAGCCCGGACCTCACCGGGGAGCTGTTTTTT
CASSPDLTGELFF
>.|TRBV30|TRBJ1-2|.
TGTGCCTGGAAACCGGCCTATGGCTACACCTTC
CAWKPAYGYTF
>.|TRBV6-5|TRBJ1-1|.
TGTGCCAGCAAGGGGGGGGGCCTCAACACTGAAGCTTTCTTT
CASKGGGLNTEAFF
>.|TRBV9|TRBJ2-5|TRBD2
TGTGCCAGCAGCCCATCGGGGGGGATCCAAGAGACCCAGTACTTC
CASSPSGGIQETQYF
>once|TRBV11-3|TRBJ2-1|TRBD2
TGTGCCAGCAGCTTAGAGGGCGGGGGGACCTACTCCTACAATGAGCAGTTCTTC
CASSLEGGGTYSYNEQFF
>.|TRBV27|TRBJ2-7|.
TGTGCCAGCAGTTTCCTCTCAACCGGGACACTTTACCCCTACGAGCAGTACTTC
CASSFLSTGTLYPYEQYF
>.|TRBV27|TRBJ2-3|TRBD2
TGTGCCAGCAGTGCTAGCGGGGGGCCCACAGATACGCAGTATTTT
CASSASGGPTDTQYF
>few|TRBV19|TRBJ1-3|TRBD1
TGTGCCACCGGGACAGGGCGGCGAAACTCTGGAAACACCATATATTTT
CATGTGRRNSGNTIYF
>.|TRBV6-4|TRBJ1-1|.
TGTGCCAGCAGTGCCGAAGACGGGAAAGCTTTCTTT
CASSAEDGKAFF
>.|TRBV28|TRBJ2-5|.
TGTGCCAGCAAACACCCCAGCGAAGAGACCCAGTACTTC
CASKHPSEETQYF
>.|TRBV9|TRBJ2-5|.
TGTGCCAGCAGCGTAGGCGGAGGCGGGACAGCGTACCAAGAGACCCAGTACTTC
CASSVGGGGTAYQETQYF
>.|TRBV6-9|TRBJ2-7|.
TGTGCCAGCACCAAGTTAAGCGCAGGGGCGGGCGAGCAGTACTTC
CASTKLSAGAGEQYF
>.|TRBV7-9|TRBJ1-2|.
TGTGCCAGCAGCCCTGCCCCTACGTCTTGGGGGGACTATGGCTACACCTTC
CASSPAPTSWGDYGYTF
>.|TRBV5-8|TRBJ2-5|TRBD1
TGTGCCAGCAGCTTGGGGGTCGGTCTGGACAGGGGTGAGACCCAGTACTTC
CASSLGVGLDRGETQYF
>.|TRBV10-3|TRBJ1-5|.
TGTGCCATCAGTGACTCCGCCAGGGATCAGCCCCAGCATTTT
CAISDSARDQPQHF
>large|TRBV4-3|TRBJ2-1|TRBD1
TGCGCCAGCAGTCGCGGCGGGACAGGGGGTGGAAGCTACAATGAGCAGTTCTTC
CASSRGGTGGGSYNEQFF
>once|TRBV11-1|TRBJ1-2|.
TGTGCCAGCAGCTTAGCCGGGGTCGGTGGCTACACCTTC
CASSLAGVGGYTF
>.|TRBV28|TRBJ1-5|TRBD1
TGTGCCAGCAGTTTAGGACAGGGCCCCCAGCCCCAGCATTTT
CASSLGQGPQPQHF